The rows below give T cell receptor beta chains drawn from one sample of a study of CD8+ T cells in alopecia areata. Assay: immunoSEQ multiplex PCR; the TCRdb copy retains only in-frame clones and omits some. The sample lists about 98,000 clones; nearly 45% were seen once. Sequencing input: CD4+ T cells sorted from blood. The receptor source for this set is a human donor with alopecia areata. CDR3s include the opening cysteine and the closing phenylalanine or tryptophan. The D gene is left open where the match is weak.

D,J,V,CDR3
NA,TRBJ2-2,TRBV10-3,CAISESQGNTGELFF
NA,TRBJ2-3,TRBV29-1,CSAAPGARTDTQYF
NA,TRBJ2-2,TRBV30,CAWSPFLGRGTGELFF
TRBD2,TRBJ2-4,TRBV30,CAWSPGTMGIQYF
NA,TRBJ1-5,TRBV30,CAWTSFVTEPQHF
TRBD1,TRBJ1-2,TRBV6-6,CASSRTGPANYGYTF
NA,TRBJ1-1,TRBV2,CASSHLYPNTEAFF
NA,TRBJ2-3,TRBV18,CASSPGITVDTQYF
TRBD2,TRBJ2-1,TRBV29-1,CSVRLASRDEQFF
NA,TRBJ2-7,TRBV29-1,CSVVTGRAAYEQYF
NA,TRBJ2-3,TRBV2,CASRQGSTDTQYF
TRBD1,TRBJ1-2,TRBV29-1,CSVEDSGTGGTYGYTF
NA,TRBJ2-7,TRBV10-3,CAISEQQEQYF
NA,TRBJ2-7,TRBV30,CAWRTHSYEQYF
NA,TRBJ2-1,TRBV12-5,CASGLVRGGEQFF
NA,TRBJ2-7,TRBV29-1,CSVGILGEQYF
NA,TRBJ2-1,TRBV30,CAWSPTPNEQFF